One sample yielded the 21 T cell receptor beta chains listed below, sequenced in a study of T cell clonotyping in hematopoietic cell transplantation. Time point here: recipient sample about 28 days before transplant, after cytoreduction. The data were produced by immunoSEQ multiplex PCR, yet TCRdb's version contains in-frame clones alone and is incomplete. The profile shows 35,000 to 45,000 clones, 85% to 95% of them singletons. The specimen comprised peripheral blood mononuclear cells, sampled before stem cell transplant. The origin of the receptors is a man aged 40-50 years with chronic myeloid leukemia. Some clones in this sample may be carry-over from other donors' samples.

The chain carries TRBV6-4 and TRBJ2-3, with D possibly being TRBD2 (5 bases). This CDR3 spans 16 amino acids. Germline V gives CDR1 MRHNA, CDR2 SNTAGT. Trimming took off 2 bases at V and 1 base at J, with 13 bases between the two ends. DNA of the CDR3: TGTGCCAGCAGTGACCAGGCAGACGGGGGCACAGATACGCAGTATTTT. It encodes CASSDQADGGTDTQYF.

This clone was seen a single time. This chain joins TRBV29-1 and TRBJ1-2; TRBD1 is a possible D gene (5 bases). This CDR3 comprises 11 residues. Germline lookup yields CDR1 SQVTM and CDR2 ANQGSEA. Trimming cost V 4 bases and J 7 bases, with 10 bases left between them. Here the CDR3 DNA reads TGCAGCGTTGTACAGGCGGGTGGCTACACCTTC. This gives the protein CSVVQAGGYTF.

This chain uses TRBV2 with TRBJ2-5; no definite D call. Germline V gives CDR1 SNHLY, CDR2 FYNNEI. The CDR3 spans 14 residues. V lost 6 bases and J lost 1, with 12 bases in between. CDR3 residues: CASSGRDIQETQYF. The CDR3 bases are TGTGCCAGCAGCGGCCGAGACATCCAAGAGACCCAGTACTTC.

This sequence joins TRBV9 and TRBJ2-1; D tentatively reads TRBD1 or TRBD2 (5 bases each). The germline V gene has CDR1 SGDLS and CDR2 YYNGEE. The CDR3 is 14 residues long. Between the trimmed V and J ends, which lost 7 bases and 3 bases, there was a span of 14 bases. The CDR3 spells CASGGADIYNEQFF. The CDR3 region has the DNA TGTGCCAGCGGGGGAGCGGACATCTACAATGAGCAGTTCTTC.

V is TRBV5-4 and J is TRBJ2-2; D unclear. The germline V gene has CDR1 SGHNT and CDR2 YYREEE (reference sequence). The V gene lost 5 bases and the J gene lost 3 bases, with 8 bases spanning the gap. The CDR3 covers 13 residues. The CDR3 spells CASSFPHTGELFF. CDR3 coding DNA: TGTGCCAGCAGTTTCCCACACACCGGGGAGCTGTTTTTT.

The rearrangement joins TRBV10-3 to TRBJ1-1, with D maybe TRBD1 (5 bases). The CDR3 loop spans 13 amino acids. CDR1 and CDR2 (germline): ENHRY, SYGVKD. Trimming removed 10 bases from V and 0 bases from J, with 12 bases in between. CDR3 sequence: CANRQNLNTEAFF. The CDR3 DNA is TGTGCCAACAGACAGAATCTGAACACTGAAGCTTTCTTT.

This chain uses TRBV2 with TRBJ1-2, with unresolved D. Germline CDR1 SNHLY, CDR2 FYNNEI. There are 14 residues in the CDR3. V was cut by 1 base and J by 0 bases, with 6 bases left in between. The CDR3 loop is CASSEDQANYGYTF. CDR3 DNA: TGTGCCAGCAGTGAAGACCAAGCTAACTATGGCTACACCTTC.

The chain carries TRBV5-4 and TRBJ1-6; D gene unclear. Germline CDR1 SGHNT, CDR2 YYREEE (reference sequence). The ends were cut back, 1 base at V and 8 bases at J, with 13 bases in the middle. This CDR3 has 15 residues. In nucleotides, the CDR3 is TGTGCCAGCAGCTTGCCGGGGATCTCTCATTCACCCCTCCACTTT. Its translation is CASSLPGISHSPLHF.

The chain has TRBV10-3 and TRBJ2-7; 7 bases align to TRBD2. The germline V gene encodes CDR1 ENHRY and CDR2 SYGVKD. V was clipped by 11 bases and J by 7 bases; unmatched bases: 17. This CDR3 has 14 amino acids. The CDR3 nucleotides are TGTGCCTCAGGGAGTAGCGGGCCGCTTGGGGAGCAGTACTTC. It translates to CASGSSGPLGEQYF.

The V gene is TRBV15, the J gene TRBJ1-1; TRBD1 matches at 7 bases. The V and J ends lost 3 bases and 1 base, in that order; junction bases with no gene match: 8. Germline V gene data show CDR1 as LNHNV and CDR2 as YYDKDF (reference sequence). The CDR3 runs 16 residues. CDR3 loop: CATSRRSKGANTEAFF. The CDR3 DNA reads TGTGCCACCAGCAGGCGCTCCAAGGGGGCGAACACTGAAGCTTTCTTT.

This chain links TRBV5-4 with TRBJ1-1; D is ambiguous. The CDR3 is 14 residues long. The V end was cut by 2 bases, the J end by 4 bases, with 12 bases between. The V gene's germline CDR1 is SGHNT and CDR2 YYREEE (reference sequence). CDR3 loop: CASSFSGGGTEAFF. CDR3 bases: TGTGCCAGCAGCTTCTCCGGCGGCGGCACTGAAGCTTTCTTT.

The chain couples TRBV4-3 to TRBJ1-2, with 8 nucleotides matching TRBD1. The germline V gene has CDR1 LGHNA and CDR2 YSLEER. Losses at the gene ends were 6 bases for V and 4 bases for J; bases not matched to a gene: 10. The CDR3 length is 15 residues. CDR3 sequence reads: CASSPPLTGGYGYTF. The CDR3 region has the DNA TGCGCCAGCAGTCCCCCTTTAACAGGGGGCTATGGCTACACCTTC.

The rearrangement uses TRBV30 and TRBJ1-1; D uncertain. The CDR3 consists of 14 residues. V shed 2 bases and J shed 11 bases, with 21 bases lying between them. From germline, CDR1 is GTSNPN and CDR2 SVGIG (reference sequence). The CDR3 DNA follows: TGTGCCTGGAGTCCGGAAGTGGGAGCGGTTTGGGCTTTCTTT. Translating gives CAWSPEVGAVWAFF.

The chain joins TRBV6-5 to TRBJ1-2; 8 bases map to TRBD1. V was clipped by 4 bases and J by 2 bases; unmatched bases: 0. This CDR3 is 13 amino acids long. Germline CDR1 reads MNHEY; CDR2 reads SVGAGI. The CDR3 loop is CASSWTGNYGYTF. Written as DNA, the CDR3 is TGTGCCAGCAGTTGGACAGGGAACTATGGCTACACCTTC.

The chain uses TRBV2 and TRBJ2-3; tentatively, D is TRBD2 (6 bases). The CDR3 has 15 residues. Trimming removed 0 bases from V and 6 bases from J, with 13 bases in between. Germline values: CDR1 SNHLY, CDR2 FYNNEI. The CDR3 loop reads CASSEAGSGGDTQYF. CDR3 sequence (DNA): TGTGCCAGCAGTGAAGCGGGTAGCGGAGGGGATACGCAGTATTTT.

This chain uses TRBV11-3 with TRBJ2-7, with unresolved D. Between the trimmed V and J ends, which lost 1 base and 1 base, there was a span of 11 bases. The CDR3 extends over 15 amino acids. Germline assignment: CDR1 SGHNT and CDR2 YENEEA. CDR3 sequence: CASSLGTQPSYEQYF. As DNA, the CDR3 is TGTGCCAGCAGCTTAGGGACCCAACCATCCTACGAGCAGTACTTC.

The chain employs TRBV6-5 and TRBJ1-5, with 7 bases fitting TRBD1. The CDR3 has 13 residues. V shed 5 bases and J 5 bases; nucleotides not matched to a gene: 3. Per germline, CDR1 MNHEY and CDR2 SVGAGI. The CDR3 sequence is CASSRDSDQPQHF. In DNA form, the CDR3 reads TGTGCCAGCAGTCGGGACAGCGATCAGCCCCAGCATTTT.

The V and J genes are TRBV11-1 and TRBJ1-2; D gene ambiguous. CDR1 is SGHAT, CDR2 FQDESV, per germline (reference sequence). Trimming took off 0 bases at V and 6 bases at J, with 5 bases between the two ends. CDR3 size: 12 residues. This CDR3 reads CASSLAGNGYTF. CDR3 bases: TGTGCCAGCAGCTTAGCAGGGAATGGCTACACCTTC.

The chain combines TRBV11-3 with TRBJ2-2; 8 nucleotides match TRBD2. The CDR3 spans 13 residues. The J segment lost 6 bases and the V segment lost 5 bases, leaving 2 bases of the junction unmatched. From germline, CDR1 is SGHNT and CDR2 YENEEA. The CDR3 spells CASSRGGPGELFF. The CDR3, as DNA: TGTGCCAGCAGCCGGGGGGGGCCCGGGGAGCTGTTTTTT.

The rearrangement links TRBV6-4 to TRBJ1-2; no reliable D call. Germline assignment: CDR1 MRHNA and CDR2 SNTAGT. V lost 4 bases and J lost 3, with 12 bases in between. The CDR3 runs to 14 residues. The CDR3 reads CASSGEGKHYGYTF. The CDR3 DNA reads TGTGCCAGCAGTGGGGAGGGAAAGCACTATGGCTACACCTTC.

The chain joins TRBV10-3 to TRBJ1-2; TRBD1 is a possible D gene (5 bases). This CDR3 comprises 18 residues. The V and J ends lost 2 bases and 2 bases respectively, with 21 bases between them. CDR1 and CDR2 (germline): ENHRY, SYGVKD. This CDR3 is CAISEHNPRWGNNYGYTF. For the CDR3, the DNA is TGTGCCATCAGTGAGCACAATCCCCGGTGGGGGAACAACTATGGCTACACCTTC.